What follows are 8 T cell receptor beta chains derived from one specimen sequenced in a study of blood T cells in healthy people across ages (dated by TCRdb to the mid-2010s). Libraries were made using 5' RACE. Sequencing took place on an Illumina HiSeq 2500. A second PCR of roughly 7 to 11 cycles was performed with a sample-barcoded 5' primer and a J-beta primer mix. The public reads were quality trimmed at Q25 with fastp and then assembled into clones with MiXCR by TCRdb, keeping productive beta chains. Records with the same CDR3 protein are collapsed into one entry carrying the most frequent genes and DNA. Across this sample there are 1.5 million to 2 million distinct CDR3 sequences, with about 31% seen only once. About 10% of the sample belongs to the ten largest clones. Sequenced material: blood. These TCRs come from a woman aged 25 to 39 in good health.

The CDR3 region is CASSLEGRARGYEQYF. Written as DNA, the CDR3 is TGCGCCAGCAGCTTGGAGGGCAGGGCCAGGGGCTACGAGCAGTACTTC. This chain links TRBV5-1 with TRBJ2-7; TRBD1 is a possible D gene (6 bases). This CDR3 has 16 amino acids. Deletions cut 0 bases from V and 3 bases from J, with 16 bases between. Germline V gives CDR1 SGHRS, CDR2 YFSETQ.

This clonotype was recorded a few times. The chain is built from TRBV7-2 and TRBJ2-3; D not certain. The germline V gene encodes CDR1 SGHTA and CDR2 FQGNSA. The CDR3 extends over 14 amino acids. The V end lost 5 bases, the J end lost 0 bases, and 9 bases lay between the germline ends. The CDR3 DNA sequence: TGTGCCAGCAGCGTCAACCCTAGCACAGATACGCAGTATTTT. It codes for CASSVNPSTDTQYF.

The chain links TRBV6-1 to TRBJ1-5; possibly TRBD1 for D (6 bases). Germline V CDR1 and CDR2: MNHNS, SASEGT. With 8 bases removed from V and 6 bases from J, the gap between germline ends came to 14 bases. The CDR3 totals 13 residues. CDR3 sequence reads: CASLEGHFQPQHF. CDR3 sequence (DNA): TGTGCCAGCCTGGAGGGACATTTTCAGCCCCAGCATTTT.

V and J are TRBV11-2 and TRBJ2-7, with D perhaps matching TRBD2 (7 bases). Germline CDR1 is SGHAT and CDR2 is FQNNGV. This CDR3 contains 16 residues. The germline V and J ends were trimmed by 5 bases and 1 base, with 18 bases remaining between them. As DNA, the CDR3 is TGTGCCAGCAGCAGGGAGGGCCAGGGGTTTTCCTACGAGCAGTACTTC. It yields the protein CASSREGQGFSYEQYF.

This clonotype came up a few times. The chain couples TRBV9 to TRBJ2-1; 8 positions agree with TRBD2. CDR1 is SGDLS and CDR2 is YYNGEE in the germline V gene. The CDR3 totals 15 residues. The ends lost 5 bases at V and 8 bases at J; junction bases unmatched: 12. The CDR3 protein is CASSRGGKTADEQFF. The CDR3 region has the DNA TGTGCCAGCAGTCGGGGGGGGAAAACAGCAGATGAGCAGTTCTTC. The full variable domain, completed using reference TRBV9 and TRBJ2-1, is DSGVTQTPKHLITATGQRVTLRCSPRSGDLSVYWYQQSLDQGLQFLIQYYNGEERAKGNILERFSAQQFPDLHSELNLSSLELGDSALYFCASSRGGKTADEQFFGPGTRLTVL.

This clonotype has only a few counts. J is TRBJ2-7 and V is TRBV20-1; tentatively, D is TRBD2 (7 bases). This CDR3 comprises 15 residues. Per the germline V gene, CDR1 is DFQATT and CDR2 is SNEGSKA (reference sequence). Trimming removed 3 bases from V and 3 bases from J, with 18 bases in between. The DNA of the CDR3 is TGCAGTGCTAGGACACGGGCGGGGGACATCTACGAGCAGTACTTC. This codes for CSARTRAGDIYEQYF.

CDR3 region: CSAAPDRGSYEQYF. CDR3 in DNA: TGCAGTGCTGCCCCCGACAGGGGCTCATACGAGCAGTACTTC. The chain has TRBV20-1 and TRBJ2-7; 8 bases line up with TRBD1. The V segment lost 5 bases and the J segment 4 bases; nucleotides outside the gene matches: 10. From germline, CDR1 is DFQATT and CDR2 SNEGSKA (reference sequence). CDR3 size: 14 residues.

The chain carries TRBV7-2 and TRBJ2-1; D gene unclear. Per the germline V gene, CDR1 is SGHTA and CDR2 is FQGNSA. CDR3 length: 15 amino acids. V shed 1 base and J shed 4 bases, with 11 bases lying between them. CDR3 DNA sequence: TGTGCCAGCAGCTTAGGGGCCCCAGCATACAATGAGCAGTTCTTC. It yields the protein CASSLGAPAYNEQFF.